Below are 5 T cell receptor beta chains sequenced from a single sample in a study of PD-1 blockade in classical Hodgkin lymphoma. Each of the patients experienced relapse following autologous stem cell transplantation, and their brentuximab vedotin exposure differed. Data came from immunoSEQ multiplex PCR; TCRdb stores just in-frame clones and leaves some out. Of under 80,000 clones in the sample, 70% to 75% were seen once. Sequenced here: peripheral blood mononuclear cells (PBMCs), sampled before the second cycle of nivolumab. All receptors come from a human donor with classical Hodgkin lymphoma.

This clone was found a few times. The CDR3 bases are TGTGCCTGGAGGAGTAACGGGGGGAACACTGAAGCTTTCTTT. Its protein product is CAWRSNGGNTEAFF. The chain uses TRBV30 and TRBJ1-1; maybe TRBD1 (5 bases). Trimming took 3 bases from V and 1 from J, leaving 12 bases between them. Germline V gene data show CDR1 as GTSNPN and CDR2 as SVGIG (reference sequence). The length of the CDR3 is 14 residues.

The chain links TRBV18 to TRBJ2-3, with 9 bases that match TRBD1. The CDR3 totals 16 residues. V was clipped by 6 bases and J by 0 bases; unmatched bases: 7. Per the germline V gene, CDR1 is KGHSH and CDR2 is LQKENI. The CDR3 is CASSPDRGFSTDTQYF. DNA for the CDR3: TGTGCCAGCTCCCCGGACAGGGGCTTTAGCACAGATACGCAGTATTTT.

The chain links TRBV30 to TRBJ1-1; tentatively, D is TRBD1 (5 bases). Germline CDR1 reads GTSNPN; CDR2 reads SVGIG (reference sequence). The CDR3 is 12 residues long. Trimming cost V 8 bases and J 5 bases, with 15 bases left between them. This chain's CDR3 is CAGHPEGTEAFF. CDR3 nucleotide sequence: TGTGCCGGCCACCCAGAGGGGACTGAAGCTTTCTTT.

The rearrangement joins TRBV6-5 to TRBJ1-2; D is perhaps TRBD1 (5 bases). Germline CDR1 reads MNHEY; CDR2 reads SVGAGI. Between the trimmed V and J ends, which lost 2 bases and 7 bases, there was a span of 11 bases. The CDR3 extends over 13 amino acids. CDR3 in amino acids: CASSYNGALGYTF. The CDR3 coding sequence is TGTGCCAGCAGTTACAACGGGGCGCTTGGCTACACCTTC.

CDR3 nucleotide sequence: TGCGCCAGCAGCCCGGGACAGGGGGCTACAGATACGCAGTATTTT. Translated: CASSPGQGATDTQYF. The chain joins TRBV5-1 to TRBJ2-3; 12 nucleotides line up with TRBD1. The CDR3 length is 15 residues. The junction had 3 bases not matched to a gene; V was cut back by 4 bases and J by 3 bases. The germline gives CDR1 SGHRS, CDR2 YFSETQ.